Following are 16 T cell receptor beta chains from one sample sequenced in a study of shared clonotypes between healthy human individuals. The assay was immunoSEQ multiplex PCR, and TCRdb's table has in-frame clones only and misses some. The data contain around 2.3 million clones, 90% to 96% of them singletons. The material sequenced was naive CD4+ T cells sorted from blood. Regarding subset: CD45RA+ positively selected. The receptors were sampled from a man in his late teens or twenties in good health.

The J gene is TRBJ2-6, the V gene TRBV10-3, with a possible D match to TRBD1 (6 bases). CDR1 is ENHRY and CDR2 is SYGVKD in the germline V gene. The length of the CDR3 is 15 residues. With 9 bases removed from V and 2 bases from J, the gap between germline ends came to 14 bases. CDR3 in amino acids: CAMGTGSPGANVLTF. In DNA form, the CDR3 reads TGTGCCATGGGTACAGGGAGTCCTGGGGCCAACGTCCTGACTTTC.

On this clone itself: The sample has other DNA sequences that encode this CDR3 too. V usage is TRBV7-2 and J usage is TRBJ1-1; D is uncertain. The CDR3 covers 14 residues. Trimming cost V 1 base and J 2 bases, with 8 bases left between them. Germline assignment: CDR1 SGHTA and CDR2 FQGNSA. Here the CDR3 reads CASSLGSGNTEAFF. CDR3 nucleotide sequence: TGTGCCAGCAGCTTAGGCAGCGGTAACACTGAAGCTTTCTTT.

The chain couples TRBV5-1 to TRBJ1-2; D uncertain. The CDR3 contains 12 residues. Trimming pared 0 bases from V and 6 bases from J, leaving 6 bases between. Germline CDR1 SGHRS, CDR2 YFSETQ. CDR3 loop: CASSLGLNGYTF. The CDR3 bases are TGCGCCAGCAGCTTGGGGCTGAATGGCTACACCTTC.

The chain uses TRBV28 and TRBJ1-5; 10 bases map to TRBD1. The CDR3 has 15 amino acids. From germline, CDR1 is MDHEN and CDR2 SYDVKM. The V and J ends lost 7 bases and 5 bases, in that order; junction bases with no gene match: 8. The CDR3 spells CASTRDRGWDQPQHF. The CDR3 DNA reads TGTGCCAGCACCCGGGACAGGGGATGGGATCAGCCCCAGCATTTT.

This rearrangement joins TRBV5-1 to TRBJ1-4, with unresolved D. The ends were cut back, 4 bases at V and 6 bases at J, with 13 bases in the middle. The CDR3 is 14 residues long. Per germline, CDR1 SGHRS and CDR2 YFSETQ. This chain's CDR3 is CASSPGTEHEKLFF. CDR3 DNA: TGCGCCAGCAGCCCCGGCACGGAGCATGAAAAACTGTTTTTT.

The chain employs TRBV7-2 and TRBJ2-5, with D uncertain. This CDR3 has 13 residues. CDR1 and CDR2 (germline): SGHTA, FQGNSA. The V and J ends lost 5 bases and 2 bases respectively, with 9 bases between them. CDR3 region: CASSPSIQETQYF. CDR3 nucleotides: TGTGCCAGCAGCCCCAGCATTCAAGAGACCCAGTACTTC.

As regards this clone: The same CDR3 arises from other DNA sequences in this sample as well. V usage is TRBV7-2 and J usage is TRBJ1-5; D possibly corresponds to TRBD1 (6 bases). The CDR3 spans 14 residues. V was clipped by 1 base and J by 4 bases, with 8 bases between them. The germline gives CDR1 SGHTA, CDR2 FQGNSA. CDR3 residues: CASSLGQGNQPQHF. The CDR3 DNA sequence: TGTGCCAGCAGCTTAGGCCAGGGGAATCAGCCCCAGCATTTT.

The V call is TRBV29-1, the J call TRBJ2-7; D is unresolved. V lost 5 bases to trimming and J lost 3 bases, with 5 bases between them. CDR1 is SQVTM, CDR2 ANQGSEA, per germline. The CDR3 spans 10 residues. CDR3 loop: CSVRNYEQYF. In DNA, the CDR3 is TGCAGCGTTCGAAACTACGAGCAGTACTTC.

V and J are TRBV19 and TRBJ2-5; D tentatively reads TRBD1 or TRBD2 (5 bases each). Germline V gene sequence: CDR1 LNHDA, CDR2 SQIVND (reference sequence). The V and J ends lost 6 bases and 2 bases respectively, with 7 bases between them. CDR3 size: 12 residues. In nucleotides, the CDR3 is TGTGCCAGTAGAGGGGAGCAAGAGACCCAGTACTTC. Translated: CASRGEQETQYF.

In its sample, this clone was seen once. The CDR3 here is CASSYRPHYGYTF. CDR3 bases: TGTGCCAGCAGTTACAGACCACATTATGGCTACACCTTC. This chain connects TRBV6-5 to TRBJ1-2; D not certain. Germline V lookup: CDR1 MNHEY, CDR2 SVGAGI. The V end lost 2 bases, the J end lost 5 bases, and 9 bases lay between the germline ends. This CDR3 is built from 13 residues.

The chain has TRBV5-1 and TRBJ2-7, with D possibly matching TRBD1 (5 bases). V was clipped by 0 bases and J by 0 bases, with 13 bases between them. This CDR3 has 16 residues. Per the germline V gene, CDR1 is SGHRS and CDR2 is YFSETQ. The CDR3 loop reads CASSLGGHILSYEQYF. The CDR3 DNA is TGCGCCAGCAGCTTGGGTGGACACATTCTCTCCTACGAGCAGTACTTC.

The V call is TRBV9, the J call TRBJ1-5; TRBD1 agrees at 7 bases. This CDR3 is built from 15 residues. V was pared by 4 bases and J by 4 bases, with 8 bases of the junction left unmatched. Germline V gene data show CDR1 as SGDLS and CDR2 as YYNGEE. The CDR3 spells CASSLGTALNQPQHF. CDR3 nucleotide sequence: TGTGCCAGCAGCCTCGGGACAGCTCTTAATCAGCCCCAGCATTTT.

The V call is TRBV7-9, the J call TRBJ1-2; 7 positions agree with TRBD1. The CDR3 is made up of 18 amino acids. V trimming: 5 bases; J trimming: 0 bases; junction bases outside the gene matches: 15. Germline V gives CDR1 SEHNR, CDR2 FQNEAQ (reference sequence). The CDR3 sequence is CASSHYPLRDSTNYGYTF. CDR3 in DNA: TGTGCCAGCAGCCATTATCCCCTGCGGGACAGTACTAACTATGGCTACACCTTC.

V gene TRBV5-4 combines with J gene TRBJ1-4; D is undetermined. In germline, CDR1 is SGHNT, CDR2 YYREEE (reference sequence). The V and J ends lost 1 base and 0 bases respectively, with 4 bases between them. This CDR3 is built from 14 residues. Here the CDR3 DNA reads TGTGCCAGCAGCTTGAGTTCAACTAATGAAAAACTGTTTTTT. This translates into CASSLSSTNEKLFF.

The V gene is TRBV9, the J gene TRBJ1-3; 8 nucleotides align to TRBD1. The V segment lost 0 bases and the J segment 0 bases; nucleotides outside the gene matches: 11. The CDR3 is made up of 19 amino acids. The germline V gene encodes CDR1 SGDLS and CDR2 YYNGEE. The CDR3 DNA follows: TGTGCCAGCAGCGTAGCTGACTCCGGACAGGGAAGCTCTGGAAACACCATATATTTT. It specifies CASSVADSGQGSSGNTIYF.

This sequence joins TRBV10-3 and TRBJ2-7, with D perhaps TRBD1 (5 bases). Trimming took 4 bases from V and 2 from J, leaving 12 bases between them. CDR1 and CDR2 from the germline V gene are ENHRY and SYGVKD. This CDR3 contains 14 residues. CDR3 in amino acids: CAISGQGQAYEQYF. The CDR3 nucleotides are TGTGCCATCAGTGGGCAAGGACAAGCCTACGAGCAGTACTTC.